This TCR beta chain was identified during a study of blood T cell repertoires in COVID-19. Whole-study context: Whether acute or convalescent, the COVID-19 samples came from the United States, Italy and Spain. The analysed material was cDNA or gDNA that came from T cells, B-cell-depleted T cells, or PBMCs.

The CDR3 runs 15 residues. Per germline, CDR1 SGHAT and CDR2 FQNNGV. V was trimmed by 2 bases and J by 4 bases, leaving 11 bases between them. Original processing methods: Estimation of nucleated cell counts relied on the amplification of reference gene primers. Data came from immunoSEQ multiplex PCR; TCRdb stores just in-frame clones and leaves some out. The V and J calls and the clone size are those of that table, but D and trimming were determined from the DNA. The table shows roughly 170,000 clones, with approximately 86% occurring only once. The clonotype comes from a man aged 40-50 years with active or convalescent COVID-19. The V gene is TRBV11-2, the J gene TRBJ1-4, with a tentative D call TRBD1 (5 bases). Sequencing was carried out using peripheral blood. Here the CDR3 DNA reads TGTGCCAGCAGCTTACTAGGCAGGGTTAATGAAAAACTGTTTTTT. This gives the protein CASSLLGRVNEKLFF.